Sequencing of this TCR beta chain was carried out in a study of T cell responses to AZD1222 COVID-19 vaccine. Turning to the study itself: Second doses at about 4 or about 12 weeks were pooled.

About this clone: What it binds is unknown.

General observations from the study: Close to half of spike-specific TCRs reportedly recognize unmutated variant regions. Researchers report vaccine-associated CD4 TCRs spanning spike, with dominance at 160-218 and 743-854.

The CDR3 consists of 15 residues. In germline, CDR1 is LGHDT, CDR2 YNNKEL (reference sequence). Trimming cost V 2 bases and J 1 base, with 6 bases left between them. Repertoires were generated with immunoSEQ multiplex PCR, while TCRdb's copy carries only in-frame clones and drops some. The repertoire includes 110,000 to 150,000 clones, 85% to 95% of them detected once, and about 9.1% sits in the top ten. The sequence came from an adult in good health. This chain links TRBV3-1 (or the pseudogene TRBV3-2) with TRBJ1-6; D ambiguous. Source: peripheral blood, taken on day 0 of AZD1222 vaccination. Here the CDR3 DNA reads TGTGCCAGCAGCCAATTTGAGTCCTATAATTCACCCCTCCACTTT. It specifies CASSQFESYNSPLHF.